This T cell receptor beta chain was observed in a study of shared clonotypes between healthy human individuals. Whole-study context: The study used three CD4 naive, three CD4 memory, two CD8 naive and one CD8 memory plate per donor.

The length of the CDR3 is 17 residues. Germline loops: CDR1 LGHNA, CDR2 YNFKEQ. With 0 bases clipped from V and 9 bases from J, the junction kept 7 bases outside the gene matches. Study-level findings and limits: Across subsets, estimated richness was generally greater for naive than for memory populations.

Concerning this clone: Its antigen is currently unknown.

The assay was run at deep level. The repertoire was sequenced with immunoSEQ multiplex PCR; TCRdb's copy has only in-frame clones and lacks some. The sample records some 2,100,000 clones, approximately 94% being singletons. The naive CD8 subset, CD45RO-negative cells positively selected for CCR7, excluded terminally differentiated effector memory CD45RA+ cells. Sequenced: naive CD8+ T cells from PBMCs. The clonotype originates from a man aged 18-30 years in good health. Some clones in this sample may be carry-over from other donors' samples. The chain recombines TRBV4-2 with TRBJ2-1; 14 bases map to TRBD2. CDR3 residues: CASSQETSGRAGSEQFF. The CDR3, as DNA: TGTGCCAGCAGCCAAGAGACTAGCGGGAGGGCCGGTAGTGAGCAGTTCTTC.